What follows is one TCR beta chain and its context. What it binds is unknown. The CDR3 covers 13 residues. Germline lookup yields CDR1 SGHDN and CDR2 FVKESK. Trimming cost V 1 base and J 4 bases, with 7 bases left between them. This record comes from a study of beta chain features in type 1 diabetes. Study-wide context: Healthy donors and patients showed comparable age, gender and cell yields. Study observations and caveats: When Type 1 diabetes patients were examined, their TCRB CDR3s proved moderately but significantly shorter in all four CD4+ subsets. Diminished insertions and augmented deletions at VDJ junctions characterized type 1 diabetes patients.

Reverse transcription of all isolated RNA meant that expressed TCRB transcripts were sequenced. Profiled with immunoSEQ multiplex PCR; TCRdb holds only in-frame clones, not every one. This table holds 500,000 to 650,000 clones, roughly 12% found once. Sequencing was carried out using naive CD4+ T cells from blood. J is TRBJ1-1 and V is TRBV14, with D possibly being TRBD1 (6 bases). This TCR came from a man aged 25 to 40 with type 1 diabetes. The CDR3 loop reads CASSQVQGTEAFF. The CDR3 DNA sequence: TGTGCCAGCAGCCAAGTACAGGGCACTGAAGCTTTCTTT.